The entry that follows covers one T cell receptor (beta chain) sequence. This entry comes from a study of blood T cell repertoires in COVID-19. Across the study: From the United States, Italy and Spain came samples of acute and convalescent COVID-19. PBMCs, B-cell-depleted T cells, or T cells provided the cDNA or gDNA that made up the material.

In Seattle, patients joined the study during active infection and were tracked longitudinally. Repertoires were generated with immunoSEQ multiplex PCR, while TCRdb's copy carries only in-frame clones and drops some. The table has around 370,000 clones, almost 90% seen once. Trimming removed 4 bases from V and 7 bases from J, with 17 bases in between. The CDR3 contains 14 residues. The germline V gene has CDR1 SGHVS and CDR2 FQNEAQ. Sequencing input: peripheral blood. The chain combines TRBV7-8 with TRBJ2-7; maybe TRBD1 (6 bases). The clonotype originates from a woman aged 70-85 years with COVID-19, enrolled during active disease. The CDR3 region is CASSSDSSPSEQYF. In nucleotides, the CDR3 is TGTGCCAGCAGCTCGGACAGCTCCCCGTCTGAGCAGTACTTC.